The next 30 T cell receptor beta chains were all read from a single sample in a study of blood T cell repertoires in COVID-19. Sequenced by immunoSEQ multiplex PCR; TCRdb stores in-frame clones only, minus some. This table has fewer than 90,000 clones, roughly 96% appearing once. Sequences were obtained from peripheral blood. Receptors originate from a human donor with active COVID-19. The donor label of this sample is uncertain.

This chain uses TRBV3-1 (or the pseudogene TRBV3-2) with TRBJ1-2; 11 bases are shared with TRBD1. Germline CDR1 LGHDT, CDR2 YNNKEL (reference sequence). The CDR3 has 17 amino acids. J was trimmed by 8 bases and V by 3 bases; bases with no gene match: 14. The CDR3 spells CASSQPNGGQGANGYTF. The CDR3 bases are TGTGCCAGCAGCCAGCCCAACGGAGGACAGGGGGCGAACGGCTACACCTTC.

The chain has TRBV4-1 and TRBJ1-2, with TRBD1 identical over 7 bases. CDR1 is MGHRA and CDR2 is YSYEKL in the germline V gene. V gave up 2 bases and J gave up 8 bases; unmatched junction bases: 11. CDR3 length equals 15 residues. The CDR3, as DNA: TGCGCCAGCAGCCAAAGGGACAGCGGCAACTTCGGCTACACCTTC. It translates to CASSQRDSGNFGYTF.

In its sample, this clone was seen once. V usage is TRBV6-2 or TRBV6-3 and J usage is TRBJ2-5; 10 bases are a match to TRBD2. The CDR3 consists of 16 residues. Germline V CDR1 and CDR2: MNHEY, SVGEGT. J was trimmed by 1 base and V by 6 bases; bases with no gene match: 8. The CDR3 DNA reads as TGTGCCAGCAGCCCCTCTAGCGGGAGACGCCAAGAGACCCAGTACTTC. It translates to CASSPSSGRRQETQYF.

The gene calls are TRBV7-8 and TRBJ2-3; a weak D match, TRBD1 (5 bases). The CDR3 extends over 14 amino acids. Between the trimmed V and J ends, which lost 1 base and 2 bases, there was a span of 7 bases. CDR1 and CDR2 (germline): SGHVS, FQNEAQ. The CDR3 region is CASSLGGITDTQYF. The CDR3 nucleotides read TGTGCCAGCAGCTTAGGGGGCATCACAGATACGCAGTATTTT.

The CDR3 sequence is CASSPNPGTYEQYF. CDR3 nucleotides: TGTGCCAGCTCACCGAATCCAGGTACCTACGAGCAGTACTTC. The V call is TRBV18, the J call TRBJ2-7; D unclear. This CDR3 is 14 amino acids long. Trimming shortened V by 3 bases and J by 2 bases, and 11 bases separated the two germline ends. Per the germline V gene, CDR1 is KGHSH and CDR2 is LQKENI.

The rearrangement uses TRBV9 and TRBJ2-7; 10 nucleotides align to TRBD2. The CDR3 extends over 14 amino acids. V lost 2 bases, J lost 2 bases, and 1 base stayed unmatched. Germline values: CDR1 SGDLS, CDR2 YYNGEE. The CDR3 nucleotides are TGTGCCAGCAGCGTGAGCGGGAGGGCCTACGAGCAGTACTTC. Translation gives CASSVSGRAYEQYF.

This clone was picked up one time. The chain employs TRBV5-1 and TRBJ2-5; D is unclear. Trimming stripped 0 bases from V and 1 base from J, with 7 bases between. The CDR3 runs 14 residues. CDR1 is SGHRS, CDR2 YFSETQ, per germline. This chain's CDR3 is CASSLGAAQETQYF. The CDR3 nucleotides are TGCGCCAGCAGCTTGGGGGCAGCCCAAGAGACCCAGTACTTC.

The genes are TRBV11-3 and TRBJ2-2; 9 bases align to TRBD1. CDR1 and CDR2 (germline): SGHNT, YENEEA. V lost 5 bases to trimming and J lost 3 bases; unmatched junction nucleotides: 4. CDR3 length: 15 residues. CDR3 residues: CASSPRQGDTGELFF. CDR3 nucleotide sequence: TGTGCCAGCAGCCCCCGACAGGGGGACACCGGGGAGCTGTTTTTT.

This sequence joins TRBV5-5 and TRBJ2-1; no clear D gene. The V end lost 0 bases, the J end lost 0 bases, and 7 bases lay between the germline ends. This CDR3 has 15 residues. In germline, CDR1 is SGHKS, CDR2 YYEKEE (reference sequence). This CDR3 reads CASSLGASSYNEQFF. The CDR3 DNA is TGTGCCAGCAGCTTGGGGGCGAGCTCCTACAATGAGCAGTTCTTC.

This rearrangement joins TRBV5-4 to TRBJ2-7; TRBD2 matches at 11 bases. Unmatched junction bases numbered 12, after V lost 4 bases and J lost 6 bases. The V gene's germline CDR1 is SGHNT and CDR2 YYREEE (reference sequence). The CDR3 has 16 residues. CDR3 residues: CASSRTSGLIRGEQYF. DNA of the CDR3: TGTGCCAGCAGCAGGACTAGCGGGTTAATTCGTGGCGAGCAGTACTTC.

V is TRBV6-1 and J is TRBJ2-3; unclear D gene. Germline assignment: CDR1 MNHNS and CDR2 SASEGT. Trimming left V 3 bases short and J 3 bases short, with 7 bases between. This CDR3 has 13 residues. CDR3 region: CASSDRRTDTQYF. Written as DNA, the CDR3 is TGTGCCAGCAGTGACCGGAGAACAGATACGCAGTATTTT.

The rearrangement links TRBV10-1 to TRBJ2-5; no reliable D call. The V gene's germline CDR1 is WNHNN and CDR2 SYGVQD (reference sequence). The V end lost 4 bases, the J end lost 7 bases, and 13 bases lay between the germline ends. The CDR3 spans 13 residues. This CDR3 is CASSANPGVTQYF. CDR3 in DNA: TGCGCCAGCAGTGCCAACCCCGGAGTGACCCAGTACTTC.

The chain is built from TRBV6-1 and TRBJ1-3; perhaps TRBD1 as D (5 bases). Germline CDR1 MNHNS, CDR2 SASEGT. This CDR3 has 13 residues. V was pared by 2 bases and J by 5 bases, with 7 bases between. CDR3 nucleotide sequence: TGTGCCAGCAGTGAATCAGGGCGAAACACCATATATTTT. Amino acid sequence: CASSESGRNTIYF.

The chain uses TRBV11-3 and TRBJ2-5, with 10 bases lining up with TRBD1. This CDR3 contains 15 residues. The germline gives CDR1 SGHNT, CDR2 YENEEA. The junction had 4 bases not matched to a gene; V was cut back by 5 bases and J by 1 base. CDR3 sequence reads: CASSGRTGGQETQYF. The CDR3 nucleotides are TGTGCCAGCAGCGGACGGACAGGGGGCCAAGAGACCCAGTACTTC.

The chain uses TRBV5-1 and TRBJ2-1; 9 nucleotides align to TRBD2. CDR1 and CDR2 from the germline V gene are SGHRS and YFSETQ. The CDR3 runs 16 residues. J gave up 5 bases and V 3 bases, and 9 bases lay outside the gene matches. DNA for the CDR3: TGCGCCAGCAGCTCCTTACCTAGCGGGGACAACAATGAGCAGTTCTTC. Amino acid sequence: CASSSLPSGDNNEQFF. Using reference TRBV5-1 and TRBJ2-1 for the parts outside the CDR3, the full variable domain is KAGVTQTPRYLIKTRGQQVTLSCSPISGHRSVSWYQQTPGQGLQFLFEYFSETQRNKGNFPGRFSGRQFSNSRSEMNVSTLELGDSALYLCASSSLPSGDNNEQFFGPGTRLTVL.

The rearrangement uses TRBV19 and TRBJ2-3; 9 bases align to TRBD1. This CDR3 region has 15 residues. V was pared by 6 bases and J by 0 bases, with 4 bases of the junction left unmatched. The germline CDR1 and CDR2 sequences are LNHDA and SQIVND (reference sequence). The CDR3 spells CASSRTGASTDTQYF. CDR3 nucleotide sequence: TGTGCCAGTAGCCGGACAGGGGCTAGCACAGATACGCAGTATTTT.

The chain employs TRBV6-5 and TRBJ2-7, with a weak D call TRBD2 (5 bases). Germline lookup yields CDR1 MNHEY and CDR2 SVGAGI. CDR3 length equals 14 residues. V was trimmed by 10 bases and J by 3 bases, leaving 19 bases between them. The CDR3 loop is CATLGWERNYEQYF. The CDR3 DNA reads as TGTGCCACCCTAGGGTGGGAGAGAAACTACGAGCAGTACTTC.

The chain links TRBV28 to TRBJ1-2, with 7 bases matching TRBD1. CDR1 and CDR2 (germline): MDHEN, SYDVKM. The CDR3 has 15 amino acids. After removal of 4 bases from V and 7 bases from J, the junction contained 12 bases not matched to a gene. CDR3 region: CASSSPTGLVFGYTF. The CDR3 DNA follows: TGTGCCAGCAGTTCTCCGACAGGGTTGGTCTTTGGCTACACCTTC.

The V call is TRBV7-9, the J call TRBJ2-7, with D unresolved. The germline V gene has CDR1 SEHNR and CDR2 FQNEAQ (reference sequence). V was cut by 3 bases and J by 5 bases, with 5 bases left in between. The CDR3 spans 11 residues. In DNA, the CDR3 is TGTGCCAGCAGCTTCCAGAACGAGCAGTACTTC. This codes for CASSFQNEQYF. The whole variable domain, filled in from reference TRBV7-9 and TRBJ2-7, reads DTGVSQNPRHKITKRGQNVTFRCDPISEHNRLYWYRQTLGQGPEFLTYFQNEAQLEKSRLLSDRFSAERPKGSFSTLEIQRTEQGDSAMYLCASSFQNEQYFGPGTRLTVT.

This rearrangement joins TRBV11-3 to TRBJ1-4; 7 bases are a match to TRBD1. V gave up 4 bases and J gave up 7 bases; unmatched junction bases: 3. CDR1 is SGHNT, CDR2 YENEEA, per germline. The length of the CDR3 is 13 residues. The CDR3 coding sequence is TGTGCCAGCAGCTACGACAGGGTTGAAAAACTGTTTTTT. This gives the protein CASSYDRVEKLFF.

By its share, this clone is medium-sized. The J gene is TRBJ2-2, the V gene TRBV6-1; the D is unclear. This CDR3 region has 12 residues. Trimming pared 2 bases from V and 6 bases from J, leaving 4 bases between. Germline CDR1 is MNHNS and CDR2 is SASEGT. CDR3 sequence (DNA): TGTGCCAGCAGTGAATCCTCCGGGGAGCTGTTTTTT. Its translation: CASSESSGELFF.

The chain carries TRBV10-3 and TRBJ1-3; D gene uncertain. Per germline, CDR1 ENHRY and CDR2 SYGVKD. This CDR3 comprises 12 residues. V was pared by 10 bases and J by 7 bases, with 14 bases between. The CDR3 sequence is CATTGPGNTIYF. CDR3 DNA: TGTGCCACCACGGGCCCGGGGAACACCATATATTTT.

The rearrangement links TRBV11-2 to TRBJ2-7, with 11 bases aligning to TRBD2. This CDR3 comprises 15 residues. J was trimmed by 3 bases and V by 5 bases; bases with no gene match: 6. Germline loops: CDR1 SGHAT, CDR2 FQNNGV. The CDR3: CASSRTSGGSYEQYF. The CDR3 DNA reads as TGTGCCAGCAGCCGCACTAGCGGGGGTAGCTACGAGCAGTACTTC.

This chain connects TRBV15 to TRBJ2-7; 9 nucleotides agree with TRBD1. With 4 bases clipped from V and 4 bases from J, the junction kept 5 bases outside the gene matches. In germline, CDR1 is LNHNV, CDR2 YYDKDF (reference sequence). The CDR3 consists of 14 residues. The CDR3 nucleotides are TGTGCCACCAGCAAGGACAGGGGAAGGTACGAGCAGTACTTC. This translates into CATSKDRGRYEQYF.

The chain couples TRBV27 to TRBJ2-7; 8 bases fit TRBD2. The V and J ends lost 6 bases and 2 bases, in that order; junction bases with no gene match: 3. Germline loops: CDR1 MNHEY, CDR2 SMNVEV (reference sequence). CDR3 length equals 13 residues. Here the CDR3 reads CASSTSGTYEQYF. CDR3 nucleotides: TGTGCCAGCAGCACTAGCGGTACCTACGAGCAGTACTTC.

The V call is TRBV28, the J call TRBJ1-2; D possibly corresponds to TRBD1 (5 bases). From germline, CDR1 is MDHEN and CDR2 SYDVKM. CDR3 length: 13 residues. Trimming took off 7 bases at V and 8 bases at J, with 17 bases between the two ends. The CDR3 loop is CASILPMGGGYTF. The CDR3 DNA sequence: TGTGCCAGCATCCTCCCTATGGGGGGAGGCTACACCTTC.

V and J are TRBV28 and TRBJ2-1; 11 nucleotides line up with TRBD2. The V segment lost 5 bases and the J segment 3 bases; nucleotides outside the gene matches: 6. Looked up from germline, CDR1 is MDHEN and CDR2 is SYDVKM. The CDR3 length is 16 residues. DNA of the CDR3: TGTGCCAGCAGTCCTCCGACTAGCGGGATCTACAATGAGCAGTTCTTC. Protein sequence: CASSPPTSGIYNEQFF.

In its sample, this clone was seen once. The V gene is TRBV9, the J gene TRBJ2-1; possibly TRBD1 for D (6 bases). The CDR3 totals 15 residues. V was cut by 5 bases and J by 7 bases, with 19 bases left in between. Germline V gene lookup returns CDR1 SGDLS and CDR2 YYNGEE. CDR3 nucleotide sequence: TGTGCCAGCAGTCTCACCTGGGGGCCTCAGAATGAGCAGTTCTTC. As protein: CASSLTWGPQNEQFF.

The chain uses TRBV5-6 and TRBJ2-5; 7 nucleotides match TRBD1. After removal of 0 bases from V and 5 bases from J, the junction contained 7 bases not matched to a gene. Per germline, CDR1 SGHDT and CDR2 YYEEEE. CDR3 length equals 15 residues. CDR3 region: CASSLEAGGDETQYF. CDR3 in DNA: TGTGCCAGCAGCTTGGAGGCAGGGGGTGACGAGACCCAGTACTTC.

The rearrangement links TRBV27 to TRBJ2-3; 12 nucleotides match TRBD1. The CDR3 extends over 16 amino acids. Germline V gene lookup returns CDR1 MNHEY and CDR2 SMNVEV (reference sequence). V dropped 6 bases and J dropped 8; count of bases not matched to a gene: 12. This CDR3 reads CASRNSGTGGRGTQYF. CDR3 DNA: TGTGCCAGCAGGAACTCCGGGACAGGGGGCCGGGGTACGCAGTATTTT.